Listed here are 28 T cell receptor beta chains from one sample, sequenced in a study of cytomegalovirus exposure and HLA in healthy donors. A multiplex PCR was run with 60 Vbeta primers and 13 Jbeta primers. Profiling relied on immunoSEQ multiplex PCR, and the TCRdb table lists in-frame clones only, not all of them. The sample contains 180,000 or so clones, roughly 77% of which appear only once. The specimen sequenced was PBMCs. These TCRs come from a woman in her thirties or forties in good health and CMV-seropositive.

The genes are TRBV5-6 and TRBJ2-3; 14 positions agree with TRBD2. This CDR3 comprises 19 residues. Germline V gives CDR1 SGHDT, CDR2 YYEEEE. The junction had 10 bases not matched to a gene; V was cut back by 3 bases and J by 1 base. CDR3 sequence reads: CASSSRGTSGSSRTDTQYF. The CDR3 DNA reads TGTGCCAGCAGCTCCCGGGGGACTAGCGGGAGTTCCCGCACAGATACGCAGTATTTT.

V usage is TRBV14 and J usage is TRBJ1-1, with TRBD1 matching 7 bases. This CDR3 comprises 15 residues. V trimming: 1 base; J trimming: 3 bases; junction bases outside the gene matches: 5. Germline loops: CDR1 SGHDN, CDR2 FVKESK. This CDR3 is CASSQGTGWDTEAFF. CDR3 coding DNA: TGTGCCAGCAGCCAAGGGACAGGATGGGACACTGAAGCTTTCTTT. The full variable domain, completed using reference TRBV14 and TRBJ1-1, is EAGVTQFPSHSVIEKGQTVTLRCDPISGHDNLYWYRRVMGKEIKFLLHFVKESKQDESGMPNNRFLAERTGGTYSTLKVQPAELEDSGVYFCASSQGTGWDTEAFFGQGTRLTVV.

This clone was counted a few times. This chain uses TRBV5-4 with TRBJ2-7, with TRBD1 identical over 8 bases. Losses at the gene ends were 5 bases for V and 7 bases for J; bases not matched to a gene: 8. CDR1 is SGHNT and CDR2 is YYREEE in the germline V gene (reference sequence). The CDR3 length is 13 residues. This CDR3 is CASSFQGAGEQYF. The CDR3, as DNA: TGTGCCAGCAGTTTCCAGGGGGCGGGTGAGCAGTACTTC.

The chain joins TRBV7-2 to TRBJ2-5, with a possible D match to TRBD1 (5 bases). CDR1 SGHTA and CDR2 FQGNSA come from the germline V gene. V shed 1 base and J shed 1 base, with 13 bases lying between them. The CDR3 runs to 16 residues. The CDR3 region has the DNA TGTGCCAGCAGCTTAGGGTCACGCAGGGTCCAAGAGACCCAGTACTTC. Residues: CASSLGSRRVQETQYF.

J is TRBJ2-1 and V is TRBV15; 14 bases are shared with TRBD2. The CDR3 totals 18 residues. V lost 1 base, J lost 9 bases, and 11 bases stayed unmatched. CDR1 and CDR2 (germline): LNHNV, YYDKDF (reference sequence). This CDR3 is CATSRAGLAGAWHTEQFF. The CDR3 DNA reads TGTGCCACCAGCAGAGCGGGACTAGCGGGAGCGTGGCATACTGAGCAGTTCTTC.

Written as DNA, the CDR3 is TGTGCCAGCAGTGTTGAACAGGGGGCGAATGGCTACACCTTC. Its protein is CASSVEQGANGYTF. This sequence joins TRBV6-1 and TRBJ1-2, with TRBD1 matching 9 bases. V trimming: 4 bases; J trimming: 6 bases; junction bases outside the gene matches: 6. This CDR3 contains 14 residues. CDR1 is MNHNS, CDR2 SASEGT, per germline.

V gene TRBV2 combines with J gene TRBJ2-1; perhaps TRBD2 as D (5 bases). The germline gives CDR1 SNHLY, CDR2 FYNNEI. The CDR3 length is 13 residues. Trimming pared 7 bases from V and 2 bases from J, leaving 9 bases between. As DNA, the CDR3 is TGTGCCAGCAAGCCGGAGGCCTACAATGAGCAGTTCTTC. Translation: CASKPEAYNEQFF.

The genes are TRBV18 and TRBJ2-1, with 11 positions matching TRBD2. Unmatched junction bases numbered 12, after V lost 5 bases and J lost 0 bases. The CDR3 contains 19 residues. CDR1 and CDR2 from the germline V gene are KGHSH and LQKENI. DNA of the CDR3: TGTGCCAGCTCATCGGGGACCGGGACTAGCGGAAGCTCCTACAATGAGCAGTTCTTC. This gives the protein CASSSGTGTSGSSYNEQFF.

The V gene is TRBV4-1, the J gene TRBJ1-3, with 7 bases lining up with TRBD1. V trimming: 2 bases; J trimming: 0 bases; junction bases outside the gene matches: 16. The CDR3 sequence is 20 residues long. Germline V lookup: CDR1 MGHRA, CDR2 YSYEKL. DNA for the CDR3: TGCGCCAGCAGCCAACTACAGGGGAAATCTCCCGGGAGCTCTGGAAACACCATATATTTT. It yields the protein CASSQLQGKSPGSSGNTIYF.

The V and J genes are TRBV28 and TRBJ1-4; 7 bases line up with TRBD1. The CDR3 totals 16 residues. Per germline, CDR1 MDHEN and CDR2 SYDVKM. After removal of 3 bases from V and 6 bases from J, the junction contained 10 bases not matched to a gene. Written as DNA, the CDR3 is TGTGCCAGCAGTTTCGTTACGGGCAGGGGGGATGAAAAACTGTTTTTT. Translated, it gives CASSFVTGRGDEKLFF.

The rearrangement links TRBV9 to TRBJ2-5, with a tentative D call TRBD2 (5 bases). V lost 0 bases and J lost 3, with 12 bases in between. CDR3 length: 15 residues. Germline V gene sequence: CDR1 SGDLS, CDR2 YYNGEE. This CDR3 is CASSVEGQAEETQYF. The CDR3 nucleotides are TGTGCCAGCAGCGTAGAAGGTCAAGCGGAAGAGACCCAGTACTTC.

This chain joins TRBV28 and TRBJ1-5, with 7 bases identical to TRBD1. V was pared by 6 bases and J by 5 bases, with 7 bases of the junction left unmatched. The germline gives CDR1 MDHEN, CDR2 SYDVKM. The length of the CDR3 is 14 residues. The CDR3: CASSVTGVYQPQHF. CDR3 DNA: TGTGCCAGCAGCGTAACAGGGGTTTATCAGCCCCAGCATTTT.

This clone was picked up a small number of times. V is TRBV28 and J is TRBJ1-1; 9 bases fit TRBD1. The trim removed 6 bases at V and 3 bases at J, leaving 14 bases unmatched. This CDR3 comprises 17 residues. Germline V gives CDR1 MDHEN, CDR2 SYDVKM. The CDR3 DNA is TGTGCCAGCAGGGTAACAGGGGGCCCGGGTGGTTACACTGAAGCTTTCTTT. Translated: CASRVTGGPGGYTEAFF.

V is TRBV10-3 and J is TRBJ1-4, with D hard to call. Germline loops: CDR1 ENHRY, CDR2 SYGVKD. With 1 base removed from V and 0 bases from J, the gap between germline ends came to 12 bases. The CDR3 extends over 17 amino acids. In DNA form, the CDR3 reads TGTGCCATCAGTGAGTTGGCAGTCCCTGCAACTAATGAAAAACTGTTTTTT. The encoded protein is CAISELAVPATNEKLFF.

CDR3 in amino acids: CASSLSGGGNTEAFF. As DNA, the CDR3 is TGTGCCAGCAGCCTATCAGGGGGCGGGAACACTGAAGCTTTCTTT. The J gene is TRBJ1-1, the V gene TRBV27, with TRBD1 matching 8 bases. The V gene end was trimmed by 6 bases and the J gene end by 1 base; junction bases not matched to a gene: 7. This CDR3 has 15 amino acids. Germline CDR1 and CDR2: MNHEY and SMNVEV (reference sequence).

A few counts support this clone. CDR3 in amino acids: CAISEGDRGGTEAFF. DNA for the CDR3: TGTGCCATCAGTGAGGGGGACAGGGGGGGCACTGAAGCTTTCTTT. V and J are TRBV10-3 and TRBJ1-1; 11 nucleotides agree with TRBD1. This CDR3 has 15 amino acids. Germline trimming cut 2 bases from V and 4 bases from J; bases unmatched to any gene: 3. The germline gives CDR1 ENHRY, CDR2 SYGVKD.

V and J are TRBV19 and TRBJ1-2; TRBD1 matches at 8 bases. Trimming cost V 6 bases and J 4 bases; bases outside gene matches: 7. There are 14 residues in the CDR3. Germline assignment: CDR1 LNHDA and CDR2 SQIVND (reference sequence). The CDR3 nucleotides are TGTGCCAGTAGCAACAGGGGGTCTATCTATGGCTACACCTTC. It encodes CASSNRGSIYGYTF.

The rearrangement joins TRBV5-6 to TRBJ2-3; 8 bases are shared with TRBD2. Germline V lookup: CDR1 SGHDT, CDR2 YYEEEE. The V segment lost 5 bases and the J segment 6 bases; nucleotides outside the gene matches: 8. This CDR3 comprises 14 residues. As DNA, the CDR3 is TGTGCCAGCAGTTCCTTAGCGGGATCGGATACGCAGTATTTT. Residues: CASSSLAGSDTQYF.

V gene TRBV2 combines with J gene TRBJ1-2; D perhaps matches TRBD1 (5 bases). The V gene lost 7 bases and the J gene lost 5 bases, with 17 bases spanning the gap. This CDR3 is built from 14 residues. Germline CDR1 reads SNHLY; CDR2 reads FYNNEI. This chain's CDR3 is CASTPRQIPYGYTF. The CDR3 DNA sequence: TGTGCCAGCACTCCTAGACAGATTCCTTATGGCTACACCTTC.

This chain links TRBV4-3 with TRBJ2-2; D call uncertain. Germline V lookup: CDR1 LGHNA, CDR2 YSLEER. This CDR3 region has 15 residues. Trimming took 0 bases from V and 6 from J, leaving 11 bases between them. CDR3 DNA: TGCGCCAGCAGCCAAGATGCTCTAGGATCCGGGGAGCTGTTTTTT. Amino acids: CASSQDALGSGELFF.

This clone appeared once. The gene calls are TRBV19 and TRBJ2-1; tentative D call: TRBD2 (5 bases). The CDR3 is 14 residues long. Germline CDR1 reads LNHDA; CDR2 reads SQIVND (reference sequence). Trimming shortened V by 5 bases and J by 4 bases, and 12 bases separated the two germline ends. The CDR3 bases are TGTGCCAGTAGTGCCCCCGGAGGATACAATGAGCAGTTCTTC. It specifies CASSAPGGYNEQFF.

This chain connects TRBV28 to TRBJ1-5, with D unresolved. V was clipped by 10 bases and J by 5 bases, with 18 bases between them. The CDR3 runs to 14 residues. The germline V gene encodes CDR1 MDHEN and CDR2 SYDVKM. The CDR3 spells CATLESASYQPQHF. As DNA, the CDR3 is TGTGCCACCTTGGAGTCCGCCTCGTATCAGCCCCAGCATTTT.

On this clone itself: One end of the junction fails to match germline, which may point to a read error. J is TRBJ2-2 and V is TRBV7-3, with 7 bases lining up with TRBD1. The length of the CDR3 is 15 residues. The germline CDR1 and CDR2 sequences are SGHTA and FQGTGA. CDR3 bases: TGTGCCAGCAGTTTAAGCCCCACAGGGGCCGGGGAGCTGTTTTTT. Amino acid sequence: CASSLSPTGAGELFF.

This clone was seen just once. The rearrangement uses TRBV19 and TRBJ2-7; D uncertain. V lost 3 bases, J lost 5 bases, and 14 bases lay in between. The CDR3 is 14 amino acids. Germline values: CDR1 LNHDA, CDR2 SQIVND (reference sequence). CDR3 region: CASSIGPGVDEQYF. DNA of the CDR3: TGTGCCAGTAGTATTGGGCCAGGCGTGGACGAGCAGTACTTC.

The CDR3 spells CASSYSHRVRSPLHF. The CDR3, as DNA: TGTGCCAGCAGTTATTCCCACAGGGTGAGGTCACCCCTCCACTTT. V gene TRBV6-5 combines with J gene TRBJ1-6; D is perhaps TRBD1 (6 bases). CDR1 and CDR2 (germline): MNHEY, SVGAGI. This CDR3 has 15 amino acids. V dropped 3 bases and J dropped 10 bases, with 16 bases sitting between them.

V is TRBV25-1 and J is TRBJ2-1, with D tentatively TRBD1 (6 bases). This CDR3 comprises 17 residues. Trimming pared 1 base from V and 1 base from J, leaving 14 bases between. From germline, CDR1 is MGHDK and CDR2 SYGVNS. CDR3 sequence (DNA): TGTGCCAGCAGTGAATTGACAGGCGCACTATCCTACAATGAGCAGTTCTTC. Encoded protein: CASSELTGALSYNEQFF.

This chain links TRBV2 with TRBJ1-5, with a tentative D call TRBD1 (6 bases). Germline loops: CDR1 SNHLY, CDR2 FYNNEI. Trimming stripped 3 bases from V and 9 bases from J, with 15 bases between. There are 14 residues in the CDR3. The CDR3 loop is CASSDPTGSWPQHF. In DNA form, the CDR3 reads TGTGCCAGCAGTGACCCGACAGGCTCCTGGCCCCAGCATTTT.

The CDR3 protein is CSAQVGGDTEAFF. As DNA, the CDR3 is TGCAGCGCCCAGGTGGGGGGGGACACTGAAGCTTTCTTT. V and J are TRBV29-1 and TRBJ1-1; TRBD1 is a possible D gene (5 bases). The V gene lost 7 bases and the J gene lost 3 bases, with 15 bases spanning the gap. This CDR3 has 13 residues. Germline values: CDR1 SQVTM, CDR2 ANQGSEA.